The TCR beta chain under discussion was sequenced for a study of cytomegalovirus exposure and HLA in healthy donors. V lost 6 bases and J lost 8; bases outside the gene matches: 6. Germline V CDR1 and CDR2: LNHDA, SQIVND (reference sequence). The CDR3 extends over 14 amino acids. Researchers ran the PCR with 60 Vbeta and 13 Jbeta primers. The data were produced by immunoSEQ multiplex PCR, yet TCRdb's version contains in-frame clones alone and is incomplete. Found here are around 80,000 clones, around 60% of them singletons; the top ten hold 4.4%. Sample: PBMCs. This TCR derives from a male donor in good health and CMV-seropositive. This chain links TRBV19 with TRBJ2-1; 11 bases align to TRBD1. The CDR3 DNA is TGTGCCAGTAGCGGACAGGGGGCCGTGGATGAGCAGTTCTTC. The encoded protein is CASSGQGAVDEQFF. Based on the CDR3 plus reference TRBV19 and TRBJ2-1, the full variable domain is DGGITQSPKYLFRKEGQNVTLSCEQNLNHDAMYWYRQDPGQGLRLIYYSQIVNDFQKGDIAEGYSVSREKKESFPLTVTSAQKNPTAFYLCASSGQGAVDEQFFGPGTRLTVL.